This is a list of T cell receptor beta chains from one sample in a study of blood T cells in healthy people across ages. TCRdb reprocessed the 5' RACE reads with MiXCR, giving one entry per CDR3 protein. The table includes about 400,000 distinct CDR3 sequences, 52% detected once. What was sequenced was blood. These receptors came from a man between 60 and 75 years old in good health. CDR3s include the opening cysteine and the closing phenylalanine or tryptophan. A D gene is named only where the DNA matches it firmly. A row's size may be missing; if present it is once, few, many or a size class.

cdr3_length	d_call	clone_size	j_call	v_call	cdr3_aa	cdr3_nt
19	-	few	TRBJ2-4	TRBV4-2	CASSQDRGGVDMAKNIQYF	TGTGCCAGCAGCCAAGATCGAGGCGGGGTAGACATGGCCAAAAACATTCAGTACTTC
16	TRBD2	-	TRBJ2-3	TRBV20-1	CSARFPSGGSTDTQYF	TGCAGTGCTAGATTTCCTAGCGGGGGTAGCACAGATACGCAGTATTTT
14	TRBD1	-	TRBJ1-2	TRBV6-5	CASSYYRGNYGYTF	TGTGCCAGCAGTTACTACAGGGGGAACTATGGCTACACCTTC
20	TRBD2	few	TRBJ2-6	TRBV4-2	CASSQDEGLAGKGGANVLTF	TGTGCCAGCAGCCAAGATGAAGGACTAGCGGGGAAGGGCGGGGCCAACGTCCTGACTTTC
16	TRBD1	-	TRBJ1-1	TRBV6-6	CASSYPGQGSLTEAFF	TGTGCCAGTAGTTACCCGGGACAGGGGAGTCTCACTGAAGCTTTCTTT
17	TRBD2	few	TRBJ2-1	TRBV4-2	CASSPNYGGRAYNEQFF	TGTGCCAGCAGCCCCAATTATGGGGGGAGGGCCTACAATGAGCAGTTCTTC
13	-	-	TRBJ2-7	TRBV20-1	CSAGSRGTYEQYF	TGCAGTGCGGGCTCTCGGGGGACCTACGAGCAGTACTTC
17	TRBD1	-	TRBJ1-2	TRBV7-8	CASSPRTGGSINYGYTF	TGTGCCAGCAGCCCCCGGACAGGGGGCTCTATTAACTATGGCTACACCTTC
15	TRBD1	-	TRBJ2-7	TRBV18	CASSPPGTGQYEQYF	TGTGCCAGCTCACCACCGGGGACAGGGCAATACGAGCAGTACTTC
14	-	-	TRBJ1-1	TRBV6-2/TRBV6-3	CASSSWTVNTEAFF	TGTGCCAGCAGCTCATGGACAGTGAACACTGAAGCTTTCTTT
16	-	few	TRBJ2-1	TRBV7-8	CASSPRLRTAVHEQFF	TGTGCCAGCAGCCCCCGGTTAAGAACAGCCGTCCATGAGCAGTTCTTC
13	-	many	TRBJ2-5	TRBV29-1	CSVDFLGQETQYF	TGCAGCGTTGACTTTTTGGGGCAGGAGACCCAGTACTTC
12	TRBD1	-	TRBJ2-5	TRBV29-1	CSADRVGETQYF	TGCAGCGCGGACAGGGTCGGAGAGACCCAGTACTTC
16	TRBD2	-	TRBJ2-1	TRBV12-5	CASGLANAGGLREQFF	TGTGCTAGTGGTTTGGCAAATGCGGGGGGGCTAAGAGAGCAGTTCTTC
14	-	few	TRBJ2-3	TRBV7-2	CASSLATDTDTQYF	TGTGCCAGCAGCTTAGCCACGGATACAGATACGCAGTATTTT
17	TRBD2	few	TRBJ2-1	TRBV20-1	CSARWTIGRGAYNEQFF	TGCAGTGCTAGATGGACTATAGGGCGGGGGGCTTACAATGAGCAGTTCTTC
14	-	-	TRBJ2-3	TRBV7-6	CASSLARERDTQYF	TGTGCCAGCAGCTTGGCGAGGGAGAGGGATACGCAGTATTTT
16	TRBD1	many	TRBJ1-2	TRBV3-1	CASSPITGGLGYGYTF	TGTGCCAGCAGCCCGATAACAGGGGGCTTGGGCTATGGCTACACCTTC
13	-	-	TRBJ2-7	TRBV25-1	CASSGIGNYEQYF	TGTGCCAGCAGTGGCATAGGAAACTACGAGCAGTACTTC
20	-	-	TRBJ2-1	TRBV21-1	CASSKDRDTAGGPRTDEQFF	TGTGCCAGCAGCAAAGATCGGGATACAGCGGGAGGGCCGAGGACCGATGAGCAGTTCTTC
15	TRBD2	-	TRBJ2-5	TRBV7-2	CASSLAAGVAGEQYF	TGTGCCAGCAGCTTAGCCGCAGGGGTAGCGGGGGAGCAGTACTTC
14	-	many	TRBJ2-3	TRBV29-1	CSVEGTRSADTQYF	TGCAGCGTTGAAGGGACACGTAGTGCAGATACGCAGTATTTT
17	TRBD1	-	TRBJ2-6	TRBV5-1	CASSSTGQGTGANVLTF	TGCGCCAGCAGCTCCACAGGACAGGGGACTGGGGCCAACGTCCTGACTTTC
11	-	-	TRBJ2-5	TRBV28	CASSLIGEQYF	TGTGCCAGCAGTTTAATTGGGGAGCAGTACTTC
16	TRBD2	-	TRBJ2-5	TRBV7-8	CASSLWETSGQETQYF	TGTGCCAGCAGCTTATGGGAGACTAGCGGGCAAGAGACCCAGTACTTC
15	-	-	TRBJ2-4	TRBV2	CASSEEGVAKNIQYF	TGTGCCAGCAGTGAAGAGGGGGTAGCCAAAAACATTCAGTACTTC
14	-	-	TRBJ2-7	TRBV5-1	CASSLDPGLGEQYF	TGCGCCAGCAGTTTAGATCCGGGGTTAGGCGAGCAGTACTTC
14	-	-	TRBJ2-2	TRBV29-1	CSVEGRGLPGELFF	TGCAGCGTTGAAGGACGAGGTCTCCCGGGGGAGCTGTTTTTT
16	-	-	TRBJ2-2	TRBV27	CASSYTGTGVFGELFF	TGTGCCAGCAGTTATACCGGGACGGGGGTCTTCGGGGAGCTGTTTTTT
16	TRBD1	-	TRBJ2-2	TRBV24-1	CATSDPGQANTGELFF	TGTGCCACCAGTGACCCGGGACAGGCGAACACCGGGGAGCTGTTTTTT
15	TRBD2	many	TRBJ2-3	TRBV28	CASSPQRGSTDTQYF	TGTGCCAGCAGTCCCCAGCGGGGAAGCACAGATACGCAGTATTTT
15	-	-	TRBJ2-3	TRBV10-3	CAISSSGTSTDTQYF	TGTGCCATCAGTTCCAGCGGAACTAGCACAGATACGCAGTATTTT
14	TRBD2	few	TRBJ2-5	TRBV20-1	CSAPASGVQETQYF	TGCAGTGCCCCCGCTAGCGGGGTACAAGAGACCCAGTACTTC
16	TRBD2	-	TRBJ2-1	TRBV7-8	CASSEGLAGGGNEQFF	TGTGCCAGCAGCGAGGGACTAGCGGGAGGGGGGAATGAGCAGTTCTTC
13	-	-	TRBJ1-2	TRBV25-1	CASSAHRAYGYTF	TGTGCCAGCAGTGCACACAGGGCTTATGGCTACACCTTC